This T cell receptor (beta chain) derives from a study of PD-L1 blockade in urothelial cancer. Germline V gives CDR1 MGHDK, CDR2 SYGVNS. The CDR3 runs 13 residues. J lost 4 bases, V lost 8 bases, and 7 bases had no gene match. Time point indicated: pretreatment peripheral blood. The table came from immunoSEQ multiplex PCR; TCRdb's copy has only in-frame clones and leaves some out. Among approximately 63,000 clones listed, approximately 78% were seen once. The chain combines TRBV25-1 with TRBJ2-7; 8 nucleotides align to TRBD1. This specimen consisted of PBMCs, obtained around atezolizumab (anti-PD-L1) treatment. The receptor comes from a man in his 70s with urothelial cancer. The CDR3 nucleotides read TGTGCCAGCCAGACAGGGGAGCAATACGAGCAGTACTTC. Its translation is CASQTGEQYEQYF.